This T cell receptor beta chain derives from a study of liver allograft versus peripheral blood T cells. Background on the study: Comparisons were made between T cell receptor repertoires found in transplanted livers and those circulating in recipients' peripheral blood.

TCRdb reanalysed the reads using MiXCR and keeps one entry per CDR3 protein. The sample contains roughly 3,500 distinct CDR3 sequences, about 16% of which appear only once. By proportion, this clonotype is medium-sized (0.01 to 0.1%). No antigen is known for it. CDR3 length equals 14 residues. Germline CDR1 is MNHEY and CDR2 is SVGAGI. The trim removed 0 bases at V and 7 bases at J, leaving 5 bases unmatched. Study findings and constraints: Liver allograft and peripheral blood T cell receptor repertoires reportedly differed.

V gene TRBV6-5 combines with J gene TRBJ1-2; 7 positions match TRBD1. This TCR was recovered from a human patient who had a liver transplant. Certain T cells may be donor cells from the graft. CDR3 sequence reads: CASSYSITGVGYTF. CDR3 nucleotides: TGTGCCAGCAGTTACTCGATAACAGGGGTTGGCTACACCTTC.